The clone carrying this T cell receptor beta chain appeared a single time. These data belong to a study of shared clonotypes between healthy human individuals. Germline lookup yields CDR1 LNHDA and CDR2 SQIVND (reference sequence). CDR3 length: 14 residues. Trimming shortened V by 4 bases and J by 2 bases, and 12 bases separated the two germline ends. Some clones are missing from TCRdb's copy, which holds only in-frame ones; the method was immunoSEQ multiplex PCR. The sample consists of more than 900,000 clones, roughly 74% of them appearing once. The sequenced material came from memory CD4+ T cells from PBMCs. Subset defined: CD45RA-negative fraction. J is TRBJ2-7 and V is TRBV19; D may be TRBD2 (6 bases). The receptor's source is a man between 18 and 35 years old in good health. Some clones in this sample may be carry-over from other donors' samples. This CDR3 is CASSTGLPPYEQYF. The DNA for the CDR3 is TGTGCCAGTAGTACCGGACTACCTCCCTACGAGCAGTACTTC.